These 10 T cell receptor beta chains were all obtained from the same sample, sequenced in a study of T cell responses to AZD1222 COVID-19 vaccine. Profiled with immunoSEQ multiplex PCR; TCRdb holds only in-frame clones, not every one. The table lists 120,000 to 150,000 clones, 85% to 90% of them singletons, with under 3.5% in the top ten. The sample was peripheral blood, taken on day 0 of AZD1222 vaccination. The origin of the receptors is an adult in good health.

The gene calls are TRBV7-3 and TRBJ2-2; TRBD2 might be the D (6 bases). Between the trimmed V and J ends, which lost 8 bases and 4 bases, there was a span of 11 bases. The CDR3 contains 13 residues. Per germline, CDR1 SGHTA and CDR2 FQGTGA. This chain's CDR3 is CASAGLGTGELFF. In DNA form, the CDR3 reads TGTGCCAGCGCGGGGCTGGGCACCGGGGAGCTGTTTTTT. Looking up the rest from reference TRBV7-3 and TRBJ2-2 gives the full variable domain: GAGVSQTPSNKVTEKGKYVELRCDPISGHTALYWYRQSLGQGPEFLIYFQGTGAADDSGLPNDRFFAVRPEGSVSTLKIQRTERGDSAVYLCASAGLGTGELFFGEGSRLTVL.

CDR3 loop: CASSHGTSGSYEQYF. The CDR3 region has the DNA TGCGCCAGCAGCCACGGGACTAGCGGATCCTACGAGCAGTACTTC. This sequence joins TRBV5-1 and TRBJ2-7; 11 bases align to TRBD2. The CDR3 runs to 15 residues. CDR1 SGHRS and CDR2 YFSETQ come from the germline V gene. V shed 4 bases and J 1 base; nucleotides not matched to a gene: 4.

The chain recombines TRBV9 with TRBJ2-2; 9 bases are shared with TRBD2. The germline V gene encodes CDR1 SGDLS and CDR2 YYNGEE. The V gene end was trimmed by 7 bases and the J gene end by 5 bases; junction bases not matched to a gene: 6. This CDR3 has 14 amino acids. CDR3 residues: CASHGTSPTGELFF. The CDR3 DNA follows: TGTGCCAGCCACGGGACTAGCCCGACCGGGGAGCTGTTTTTT.

The CDR3 DNA reads TGTGCCTGGAGTAGTAAAAGGGGACAGATATTGAACACTGAAGCTTTCTTT. It codes for CAWSSKRGQILNTEAFF. V and J are TRBV30 and TRBJ1-1, with 7 positions matching TRBD1. The germline CDR1 and CDR2 sequences are GTSNPN and SVGIG (reference sequence). This CDR3 region has 17 residues. Trimming removed 2 bases from V and 0 bases from J; junction bases left unmatched: 12.

The genes are TRBV18 and TRBJ1-5, with a possible D match to TRBD1 (5 bases). Germline V lookup: CDR1 KGHSH, CDR2 LQKENI. V lost 2 bases, J lost 0 bases, and 8 bases lay in between. The CDR3 is 15 amino acids. The CDR3 coding sequence is TGTGCCAGCTCACCATGGGGGGATAGCAATCAGCCCCAGCATTTT. Protein sequence: CASSPWGDSNQPQHF. Supplemented by reference TRBV18 and TRBJ1-5, the full variable domain reads NAGVMQNPRHLVRRRGQEARLRCSPMKGHSHVYWYRQLPEEGLKFMVYLQKENIIDESGMPKERFSAEFPKEGPSILRIQQVVRGDSAAYFCASSPWGDSNQPQHFGDGTRLSIL.

This clone appeared a few times. This chain links TRBV4-1 with TRBJ1-5; D unresolved. V was trimmed by 0 bases and J by 0 bases, leaving 6 bases between them. The CDR3 has 15 residues. Germline CDR1 MGHRA, CDR2 YSYEKL. The DNA of the CDR3 is TGCGCCAGCAGCCAAGATTTCTTTAGCAATCAGCCCCAGCATTTT. Translating it yields CASSQDFFSNQPQHF.

The chain joins TRBV4-1 to TRBJ1-4; unclear D gene. The CDR3 has 14 amino acids. Germline V gene data show CDR1 as MGHRA and CDR2 as YSYEKL. Between the trimmed V and J ends, which lost 2 bases and 2 bases, there was a span of 6 bases. The chain's CDR3 is CASSQLGTNEKLFF. The CDR3 nucleotides read TGCGCCAGCAGCCAATTGGGGACTAATGAAAAACTGTTTTTT.

This clone came up a few times. V gene TRBV2 combines with J gene TRBJ1-2; 9 positions match TRBD1. The CDR3 loop spans 15 amino acids. Looked up from germline, CDR1 is SNHLY and CDR2 is FYNNEI. V was clipped by 6 bases and J by 8 bases; unmatched bases: 13. The CDR3 region is CASSDTGGGQWGYTF. The CDR3 DNA follows: TGTGCCAGCAGCGATACAGGGGGCGGTCAATGGGGCTACACCTTC.

This clone was seen just once. The gene calls are TRBV7-2 and TRBJ1-1, with D possibly TRBD1 on 5 matching bases. The V end was cut by 1 base, the J end by 7 bases, with 13 bases between. Germline CDR1 is SGHTA and CDR2 is FQGNSA. This CDR3 has 14 residues. The CDR3 nucleotides read TGTGCCAGCAGCTTAGTGGGGCCAGGGAGTGAAGCTTTCTTT. This codes for CASSLVGPGSEAFF.

The genes are TRBV7-2 and TRBJ1-6; 9 nucleotides align to TRBD1. The CDR3 extends over 16 amino acids. CDR1 is SGHTA and CDR2 is FQGNSA in the germline V gene. V lost 5 bases, J lost 6 bases, and 8 bases stayed unmatched. CDR3: CASSLRPGQGNSPLHF. The CDR3 DNA reads TGTGCCAGCAGCCTTAGGCCGGGACAGGGTAATTCACCCCTCCACTTT. The whole variable domain, filled in from reference TRBV7-2 and TRBJ1-6, reads GAGVSQSPSNKVTEKGKDVELRCDPISGHTALYWYRQSLGQGLEFLIYFQGNSAPDKSGLPSDRFSAERTGGSVSTLTIQRTQQEDSAVYLCASSLRPGQGNSPLHFGNGTRLTVT.